Reported below is one T cell receptor beta chain. Its antigen is unknown. No clone much larger than this one lies a single base away; base qualities are absent. The data are from a study of T cell changes during pregnancy in multiple sclerosis (dated by TCRdb to between 2018 and 2020). With respect to the entire study: The study looked at changes in the T cell repertoire across pregnancy in women with multiple sclerosis.

Library construction relied on the immunoSEQ multiplex PCR assay. TCRdb retrieved this table from immuneACCESS and kept in-frame rearrangements only. Not all clones are present; in checked studies, unresolved V genes account for under half, and no reason is known for the remainder. The sample includes about 80,000 clones, with around 89% observed a single time. Of the sample, around 2% is held by the ten largest clones. The sample in question was peripheral blood, obtained before pregnancy. This receptor was identified in a female donor with multiple sclerosis, enrolled in a pregnancy study.

In nucleotides, the sequence is TGCGCCAGCACTCCCAGGGGTACCTACAATGAGCAGTTCTTC. This yields the protein CASTPRGTYNEQFF. The chain joins TRBV5-1 to TRBJ2-1; the D region possibly corresponds to TRBD1 (6 bases align). Spanning cysteine to phenylalanine, the CDR3 consists of 14 amino acids. The only DNA kept is the CDR3, 42 bases in frame from the first base. V loses 6 bases of germline sequence and J loses 2 bases, and the interval between the two ends is 12 bases. The germline V gene specifies SGHRS as CDR1 and YFSETQ as CDR2.